This T cell receptor (beta chain) was sequenced for a study of identical twins. TCRdb ran MiXCR on the 5' RACE reads and lists one entry per CDR3 protein. The sample yields 1.5 million or so distinct CDR3 sequences, roughly 35% seen once. This CDR3 spans 15 amino acids. As for this clonotype: Antigen: not known.

Study conclusions and caveats: Partly confounded zero-insertion analyses could result from invariant MAIT and iNKT cells. Conclusions were drawn cross-sectionally by statistical analysis, without following the same donors.

The rearrangement joins TRBV21-1 to TRBJ2-7; TRBD2, the table's D call, was not compared with the DNA. TRBV21-1 is assigned pseudogene status. The clonotype was recovered from a newborn girl in good health. The specimen sequenced was cord blood. The CDR3 bases are TGTGCCACCCCGGAGCGGGAGGGTGGCTCCTACGAGCAGTACTTC. Residues: CATPEREGGSYEQYF.